These 16 T cell receptor beta chains were sequenced from one sample in a study of response to subunit inactivated influenza vaccine. MiXCR was run by TCRdb on the RT-PCR reads, yielding one entry per CDR3 protein. The table includes 650,000 or so distinct CDR3 sequences, around 13% detected once. The material sequenced was PBMCs from blood, taken roughly 15 days before vaccination. These receptors were taken from a man aged 50-59 years who received an inactivated influenza vaccine.

J is TRBJ2-7 and V is TRBV20-1; 7 positions agree with TRBD1. From germline, CDR1 is DFQATT and CDR2 SNEGSKA (reference sequence). With 2 bases clipped from V and 0 bases from J, the junction kept 1 base outside the gene matches. The CDR3 consists of 13 residues. The DNA of the CDR3 is TGCAGTGCTAGACGACAGGGCTCCTACGAGCAGTACTTC. Protein: CSARRQGSYEQYF.

The gene calls are TRBV7-6 and TRBJ2-7; 13 positions match TRBD2. The CDR3 has 14 residues. Germline V gene lookup returns CDR1 SGHVS and CDR2 FNYEAQ. V lost 5 bases to trimming and J lost 6 bases; unmatched junction nucleotides: 4. CDR3 in DNA: TGTGCCAGCAGCCGACTAGCGGGAGGATCCGAGCAGTACTTC. This codes for CASSRLAGGSEQYF.

This clonotype was detected only a few times. This chain links TRBV3-1 with TRBJ2-4; D is unresolved. This CDR3 spans 13 amino acids. CDR1 and CDR2 from the germline V gene are LGHDT and YNNKEL (reference sequence). V was cut by 9 bases and J by 3 bases, with 12 bases left in between. The CDR3 sequence is CARPGRRKNIQYF. The CDR3 DNA follows: TGTGCCAGGCCAGGAAGGCGCAAAAACATTCAGTACTTC.

The chain combines TRBV10-3 with TRBJ2-3; 7 bases fit TRBD2. Germline CDR1 and CDR2: ENHRY and SYGVKD. The CDR3 runs to 16 residues. V lost 1 base to trimming and J lost 1 base; unmatched junction nucleotides: 5. CDR3 region: CAISELSGMGTDTQYF. In DNA, the CDR3 is TGTGCCATCAGTGAGTTGAGCGGGATGGGCACAGATACGCAGTATTTT.

There are a few counts of this clonotype. The rearrangement joins TRBV27 to TRBJ2-7, with 10 bases lining up with TRBD2. V lost 5 bases and J lost 0; bases outside the gene matches: 4. CDR1 is MNHEY, CDR2 SMNVEV, per germline (reference sequence). There are 15 residues in the CDR3. The CDR3 spells CASSPGLASSYEQYF. The DNA for the CDR3 is TGTGCCAGCAGTCCGGGACTAGCGAGCTCCTACGAGCAGTACTTC.

This clonotype showed up many times. This chain uses TRBV5-1 with TRBJ1-1; 7 bases agree with TRBD1. From germline, CDR1 is SGHRS and CDR2 YFSETQ. This CDR3 has 14 residues. V was pared by 4 bases and J by 5 bases, with 8 bases of the junction left unmatched. The CDR3 loop is CASSEGQRLTEAFF. CDR3 DNA: TGCGCCAGCAGCGAGGGACAGAGACTGACTGAAGCTTTCTTT.

As concerns this clonotype: One end of the junction varies from germline; a read error may be responsible. The CDR3 is CSSSPGTSGSYNEQFF. The CDR3 nucleotides are TGTTCCAGCAGTCCCGGTACTAGCGGGAGTTACAATGAGCAGTTCTTC. The chain recombines TRBV27 with TRBJ2-1, with 11 bases identical to TRBD2. The germline CDR1 and CDR2 sequences are MNHEY and SMNVEV (reference sequence). This CDR3 is built from 16 residues.

This chain connects TRBV6-1 to TRBJ2-1, with D perhaps TRBD1 or TRBD2 (6 bases each). The CDR3 spans 15 residues. Germline V gene sequence: CDR1 MNHNS, CDR2 SASEGT. Trimming removed 4 bases from V and 4 bases from J, with 14 bases in between. The CDR3 sequence is CASSGWGAAYNEQFF. CDR3 coding DNA: TGTGCCAGCAGTGGCTGGGGGGCGGCATACAATGAGCAGTTCTTC.

V usage is TRBV5-1 and J usage is TRBJ2-3; possible D gene TRBD2, 6 bases. This CDR3 contains 15 residues. Germline V gene data show CDR1 as SGHRS and CDR2 as YFSETQ. Trimming removed 0 bases at V and 2 bases at J, with 10 bases between. CDR3 nucleotides: TGCGCCAGCAGCTTGGTAGCGGAATTCACAGATACGCAGTATTTT. Translation gives CASSLVAEFTDTQYF.

The CDR3 nucleotides are TGTGCCAGCAAGGACAGGGGGGCGAACACCGGGGAGCTGTTTTTT. Translated: CASKDRGANTGELFF. The chain combines TRBV2 with TRBJ2-2; 10 positions agree with TRBD1. The V gene end was trimmed by 7 bases and the J gene end by 0 bases; junction bases not matched to a gene: 2. Looked up from germline, CDR1 is SNHLY and CDR2 is FYNNEI. This CDR3 has 15 amino acids.

In its sample, this clonotype was seen a few times. This sequence joins TRBV10-2 and TRBJ1-2; TRBD1 matches at 8 bases. The CDR3 is made up of 15 amino acids. The ends lost 6 bases at V and 2 bases at J; junction bases unmatched: 8. The V gene's germline CDR1 is WSHSY and CDR2 SAAADI. The CDR3 DNA is TGCGCCAGCAGGGACAGGGCCGGATCAAACTATGGCTACACCTTC. This sequence encodes CASRDRAGSNYGYTF.

This clonotype was recorded at least ten times. The chain combines TRBV29-1 with TRBJ2-2, with D perhaps TRBD1 (6 bases). With 0 bases removed from V and 1 base from J, the gap between germline ends came to 12 bases. CDR1 is SQVTM, CDR2 ANQGSEA, per germline. The length of the CDR3 is 16 residues. The CDR3 DNA reads as TGCAGCGTTGAAGAAAGGCGCAGGGGGAACACCGGGGAGCTGTTTTTT. Encoded protein: CSVEERRRGNTGELFF.

This sequence joins TRBV7-2 and TRBJ2-7, with D possibly being TRBD1 (6 bases). The germline V and J ends were trimmed by 0 bases and 2 bases, with 23 bases remaining between them. Per germline, CDR1 SGHTA and CDR2 FQGNSA. The CDR3 is made up of 19 amino acids. CDR3 DNA: TGTGCCAGCAGCTTAGCCCCGGGGACACGACGACAAGCCGCCTACGAGCAGTACTTC. This sequence encodes CASSLAPGTRRQAAYEQYF.

This clonotype was detected only a few times. The rearrangement uses TRBV28 and TRBJ1-5; TRBD1 matches 7 bases. The CDR3 covers 14 residues. Trimming cost V 7 bases and J 2 bases; bases outside gene matches: 5. CDR1 is MDHEN and CDR2 is SYDVKM in the germline V gene. The CDR3 spells CASNLGQGNQPQHF. The CDR3 nucleotides are TGTGCCAGCAACCTTGGACAGGGCAATCAGCCCCAGCATTTT.

The sample holds a few counts of this clonotype. The chain is built from TRBV5-1 and TRBJ1-1; D gene ambiguous. Trimming took off 5 bases at V and 0 bases at J, with 8 bases between the two ends. CDR3 length: 13 amino acids. CDR1 is SGHRS, CDR2 YFSETQ, per germline. The CDR3: CASRSGLNTEAFF. The CDR3 DNA reads TGCGCCAGCAGGTCCGGCTTGAACACTGAAGCTTTCTTT.

This clonotype was detected only a few times. This chain connects TRBV11-2 to TRBJ2-3; D is tentatively TRBD1 or TRBD2 (5 bases each). Germline V gives CDR1 SGHAT, CDR2 FQNNGV. Trimming took off 1 base at V and 7 bases at J, with 9 bases between the two ends. The CDR3 is made up of 13 amino acids. The CDR3 loop is CASSLAGQNTQYF. Here the CDR3 DNA reads TGTGCCAGCAGCTTAGCGGGGCAAAATACGCAGTATTTT.